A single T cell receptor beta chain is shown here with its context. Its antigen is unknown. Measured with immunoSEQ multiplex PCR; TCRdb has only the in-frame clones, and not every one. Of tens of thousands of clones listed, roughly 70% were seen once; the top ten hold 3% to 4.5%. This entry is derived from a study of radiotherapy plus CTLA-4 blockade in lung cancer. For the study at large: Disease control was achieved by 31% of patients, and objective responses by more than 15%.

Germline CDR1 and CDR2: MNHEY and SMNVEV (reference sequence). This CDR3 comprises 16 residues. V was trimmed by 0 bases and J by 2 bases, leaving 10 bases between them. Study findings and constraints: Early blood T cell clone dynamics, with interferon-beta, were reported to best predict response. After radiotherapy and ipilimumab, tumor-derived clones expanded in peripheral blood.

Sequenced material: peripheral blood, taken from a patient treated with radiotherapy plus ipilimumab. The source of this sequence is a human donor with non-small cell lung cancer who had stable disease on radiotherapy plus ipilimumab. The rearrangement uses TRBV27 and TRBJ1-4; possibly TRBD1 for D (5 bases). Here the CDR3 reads CASSLSRGATNEKLFF. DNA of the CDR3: TGTGCCAGCAGTTTATCGAGGGGCGCCACTAATGAAAAACTGTTTTTT.